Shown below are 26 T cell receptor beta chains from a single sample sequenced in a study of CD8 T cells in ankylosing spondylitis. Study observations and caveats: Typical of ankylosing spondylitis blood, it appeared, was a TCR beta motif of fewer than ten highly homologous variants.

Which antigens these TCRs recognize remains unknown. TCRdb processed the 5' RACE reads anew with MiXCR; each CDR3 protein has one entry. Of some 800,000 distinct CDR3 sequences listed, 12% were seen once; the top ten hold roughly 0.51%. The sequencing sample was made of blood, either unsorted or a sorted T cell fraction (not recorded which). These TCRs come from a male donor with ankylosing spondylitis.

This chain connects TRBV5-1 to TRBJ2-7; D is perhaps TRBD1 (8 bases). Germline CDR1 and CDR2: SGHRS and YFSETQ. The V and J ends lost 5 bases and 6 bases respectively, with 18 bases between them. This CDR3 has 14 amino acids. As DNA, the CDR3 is TGCGCCAGCAGGGGAGGGACAGGAGATCTCGAGCAGTACTTC. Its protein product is CASRGGTGDLEQYF. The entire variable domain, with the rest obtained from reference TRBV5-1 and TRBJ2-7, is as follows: KAGVTQTPRYLIKTRGQQVTLSCSPISGHRSVSWYQQTPGQGLQFLFEYFSETQRNKGNFPGRFSGRQFSNSRSEMNVSTLELGDSALYLCASRGGTGDLEQYFGPGTRLTVT.

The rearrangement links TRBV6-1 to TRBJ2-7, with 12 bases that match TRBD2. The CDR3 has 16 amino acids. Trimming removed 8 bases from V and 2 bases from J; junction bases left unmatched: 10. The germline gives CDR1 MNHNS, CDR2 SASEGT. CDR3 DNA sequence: TGTGCCAGCCTAGGACTAGCGGGATACGGACCCTACGAGCAGTACTTC. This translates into CASLGLAGYGPYEQYF.

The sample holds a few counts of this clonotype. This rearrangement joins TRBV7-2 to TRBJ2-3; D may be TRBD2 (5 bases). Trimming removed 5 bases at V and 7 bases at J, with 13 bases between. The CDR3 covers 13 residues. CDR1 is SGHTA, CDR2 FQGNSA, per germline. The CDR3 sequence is CASSAGLTYTQYF. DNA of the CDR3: TGTGCCAGCAGCGCAGGACTGACCTATACGCAGTATTTT.

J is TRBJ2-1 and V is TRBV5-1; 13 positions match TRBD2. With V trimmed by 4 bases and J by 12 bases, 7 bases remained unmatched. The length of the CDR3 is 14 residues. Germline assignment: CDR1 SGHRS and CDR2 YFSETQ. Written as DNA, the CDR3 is TGCGCCAGCAGCCTGGGACTAGCGGGAAGCGTGCAGTTCTTC. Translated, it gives CASSLGLAGSVQFF.

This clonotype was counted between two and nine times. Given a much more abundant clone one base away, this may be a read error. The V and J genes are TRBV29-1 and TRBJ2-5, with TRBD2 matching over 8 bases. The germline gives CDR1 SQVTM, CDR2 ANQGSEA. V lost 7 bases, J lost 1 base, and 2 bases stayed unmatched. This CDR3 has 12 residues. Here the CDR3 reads CSGGTSQETQYF. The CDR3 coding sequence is TGCAGCGGGGGGACTAGCCAAGAGACCCAGTACTTC.

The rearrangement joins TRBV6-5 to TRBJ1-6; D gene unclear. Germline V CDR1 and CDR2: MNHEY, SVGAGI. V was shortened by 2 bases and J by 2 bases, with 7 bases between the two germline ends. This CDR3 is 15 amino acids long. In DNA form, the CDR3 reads TGTGCCAGCAGTTACAGGGAGGCCTATAATTCACCCCTCCACTTT. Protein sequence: CASSYREAYNSPLHF.

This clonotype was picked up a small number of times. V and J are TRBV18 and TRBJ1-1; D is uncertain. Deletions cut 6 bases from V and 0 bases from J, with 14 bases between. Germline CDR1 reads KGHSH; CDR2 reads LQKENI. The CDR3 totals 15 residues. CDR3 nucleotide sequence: TGTGCCAGCTCCCTCCCTGCACCCATGAACACTGAAGCTTTCTTT. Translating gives CASSLPAPMNTEAFF.

CDR3 region: CASSRSGSSDTQYF. As DNA, the CDR3 is TGTGCCAGCAGTCGTAGCGGAAGCTCAGATACGCAGTATTTT. The chain recombines TRBV6-1 with TRBJ2-3, with a possible D match to TRBD2 (6 bases). CDR1 and CDR2 (germline): MNHNS, SASEGT. CDR3 length: 14 amino acids. Trimming pared 5 bases from V and 4 bases from J, leaving 13 bases between.

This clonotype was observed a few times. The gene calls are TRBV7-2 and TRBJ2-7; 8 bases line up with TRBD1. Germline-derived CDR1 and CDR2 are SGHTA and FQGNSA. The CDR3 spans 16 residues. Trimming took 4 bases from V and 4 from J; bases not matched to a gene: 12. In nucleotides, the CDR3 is TGTGCCAGCAGCTCATTAAGGACAGGGAGAGGATACGAGCAGTACTTC. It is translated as CASSSLRTGRGYEQYF.

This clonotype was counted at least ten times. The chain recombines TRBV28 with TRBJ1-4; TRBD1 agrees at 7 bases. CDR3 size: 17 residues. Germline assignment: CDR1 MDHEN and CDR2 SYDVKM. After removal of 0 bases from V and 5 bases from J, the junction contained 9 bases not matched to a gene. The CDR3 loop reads CASSLWASTGWNEKLFF. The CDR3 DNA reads TGTGCCAGCAGTTTATGGGCCTCGACAGGGTGGAATGAAAAACTGTTTTTT.

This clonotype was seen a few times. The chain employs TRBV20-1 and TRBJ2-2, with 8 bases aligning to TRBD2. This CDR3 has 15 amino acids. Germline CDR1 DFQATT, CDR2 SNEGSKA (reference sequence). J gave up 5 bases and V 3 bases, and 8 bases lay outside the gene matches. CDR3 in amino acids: CSASTSGSRTGELFF. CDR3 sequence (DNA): TGCAGTGCTAGTACCAGCGGGAGTCGGACCGGGGAGCTGTTTTTT.

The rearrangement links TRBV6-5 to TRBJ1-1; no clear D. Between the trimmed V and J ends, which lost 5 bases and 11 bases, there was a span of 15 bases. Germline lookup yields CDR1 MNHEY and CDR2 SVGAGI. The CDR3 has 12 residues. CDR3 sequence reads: CASSPLPGRAFF. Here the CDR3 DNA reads TGTGCCAGCAGTCCGCTGCCCGGTCGGGCTTTCTTT.

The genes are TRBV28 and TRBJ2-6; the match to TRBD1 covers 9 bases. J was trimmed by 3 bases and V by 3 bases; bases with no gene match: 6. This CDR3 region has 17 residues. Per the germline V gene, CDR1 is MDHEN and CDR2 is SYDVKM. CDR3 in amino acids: CASSLHRGQGGANVLTF. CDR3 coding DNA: TGTGCCAGCAGTTTGCACAGGGGGCAGGGTGGGGCCAACGTCCTGACTTTC.

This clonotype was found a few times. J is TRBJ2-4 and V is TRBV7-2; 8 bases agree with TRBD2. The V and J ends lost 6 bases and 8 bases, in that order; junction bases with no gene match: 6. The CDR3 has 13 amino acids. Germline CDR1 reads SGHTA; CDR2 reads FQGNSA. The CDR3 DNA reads TGTGCCAGCAGGTCCGGGACTAGTCACATTCAGTACTTC. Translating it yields CASRSGTSHIQYF.

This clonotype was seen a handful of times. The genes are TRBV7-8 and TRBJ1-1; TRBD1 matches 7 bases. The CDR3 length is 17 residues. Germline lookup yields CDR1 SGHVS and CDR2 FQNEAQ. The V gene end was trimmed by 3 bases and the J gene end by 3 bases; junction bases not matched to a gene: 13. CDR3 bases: TGTGCCAGCAGCTTGGTTCAAATAACAGGGGCAGACACTGAAGCTTTCTTT. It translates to CASSLVQITGADTEAFF.

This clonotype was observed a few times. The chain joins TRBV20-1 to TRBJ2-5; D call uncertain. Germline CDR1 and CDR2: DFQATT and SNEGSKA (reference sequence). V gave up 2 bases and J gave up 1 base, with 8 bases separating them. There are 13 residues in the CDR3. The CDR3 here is CSARRVSQETQYF. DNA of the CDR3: TGCAGTGCTAGAAGGGTTTCCCAAGAGACCCAGTACTTC.

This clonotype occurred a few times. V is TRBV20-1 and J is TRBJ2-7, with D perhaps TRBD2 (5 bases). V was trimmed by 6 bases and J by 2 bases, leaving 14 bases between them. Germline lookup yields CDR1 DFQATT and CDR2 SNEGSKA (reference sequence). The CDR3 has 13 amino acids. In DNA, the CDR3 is TGCAGTGCCTCACCCGGGATTACCTACGAGCAGTACTTC. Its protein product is CSASPGITYEQYF.

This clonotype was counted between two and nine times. Here the CDR3 reads CAIRTTVQTYGYTF. For the CDR3, the DNA is TGTGCCATCAGGACGACTGTACAAACCTATGGCTACACCTTC. The gene calls are TRBV10-3 and TRBJ1-2; D remains ambiguous. Deletions cut 6 bases from V and 4 bases from J, with 15 bases between. Germline CDR1 is ENHRY and CDR2 is SYGVKD. The CDR3 extends over 14 amino acids.

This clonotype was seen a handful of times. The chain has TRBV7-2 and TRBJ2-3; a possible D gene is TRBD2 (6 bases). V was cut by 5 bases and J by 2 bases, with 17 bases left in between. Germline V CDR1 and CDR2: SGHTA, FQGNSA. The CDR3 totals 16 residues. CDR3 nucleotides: TGTGCCAGCAGCCCCCGGGGGTATCGCCCCACAGATACGCAGTATTTT. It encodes CASSPRGYRPTDTQYF.

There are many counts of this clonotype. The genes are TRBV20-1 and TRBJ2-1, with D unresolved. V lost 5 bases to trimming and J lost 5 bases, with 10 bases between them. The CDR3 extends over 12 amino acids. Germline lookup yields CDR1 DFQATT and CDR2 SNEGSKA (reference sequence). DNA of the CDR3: TGCAGTGCTGAGCCCAATAACAATGAGCAGTTCTTC. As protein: CSAEPNNNEQFF.

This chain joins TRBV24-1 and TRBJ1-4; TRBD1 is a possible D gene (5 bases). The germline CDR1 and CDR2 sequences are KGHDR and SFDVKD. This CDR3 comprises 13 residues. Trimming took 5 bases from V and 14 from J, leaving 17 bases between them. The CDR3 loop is CATSAEPGAPLFF. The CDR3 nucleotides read TGTGCCACCAGTGCTGAACCCGGGGCTCCTCTGTTTTTT.

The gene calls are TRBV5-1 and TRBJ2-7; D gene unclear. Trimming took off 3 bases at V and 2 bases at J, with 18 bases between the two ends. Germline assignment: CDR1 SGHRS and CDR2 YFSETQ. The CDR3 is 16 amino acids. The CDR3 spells CASSSFNVRSTYEQYF. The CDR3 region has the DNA TGCGCCAGCAGCTCTTTTAACGTACGCAGCACCTACGAGCAGTACTTC.

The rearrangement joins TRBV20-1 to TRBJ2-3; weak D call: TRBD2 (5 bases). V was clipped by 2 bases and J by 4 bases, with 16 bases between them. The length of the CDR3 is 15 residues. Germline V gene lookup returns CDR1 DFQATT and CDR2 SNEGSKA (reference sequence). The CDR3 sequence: CSARQLRGGPDTQYF. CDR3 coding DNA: TGCAGTGCTAGACAACTACGCGGCGGGCCAGATACGCAGTATTTT.

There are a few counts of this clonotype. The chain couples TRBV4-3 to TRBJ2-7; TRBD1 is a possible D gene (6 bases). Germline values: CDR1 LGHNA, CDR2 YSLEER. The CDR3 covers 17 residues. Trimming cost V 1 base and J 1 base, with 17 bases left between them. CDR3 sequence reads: CASSQVQGTLGSYEQYF. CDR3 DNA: TGCGCCAGCAGCCAAGTTCAAGGGACATTGGGGTCCTACGAGCAGTACTTC.

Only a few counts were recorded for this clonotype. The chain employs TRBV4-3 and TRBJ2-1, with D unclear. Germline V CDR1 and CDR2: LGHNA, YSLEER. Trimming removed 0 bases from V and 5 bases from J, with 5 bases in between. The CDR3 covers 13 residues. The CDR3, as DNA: TGCGCCAGCAGCCAAGATCGGAACAATGAGCAGTTCTTC. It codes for CASSQDRNNEQFF.

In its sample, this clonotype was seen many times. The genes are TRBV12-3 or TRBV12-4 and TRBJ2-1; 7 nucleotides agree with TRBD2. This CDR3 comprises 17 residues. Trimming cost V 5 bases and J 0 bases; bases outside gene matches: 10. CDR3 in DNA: TGTGCCAGCAGTGGCTTGGGGCGGGGGAGCTCCTACAATGAGCAGTTCTTC. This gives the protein CASSGLGRGSSYNEQFF.